This T cell receptor (beta chain) originates from a study of cytomegalovirus exposure and HLA in healthy donors. Findings and caveats of the study: The authors listed about 170 TCR beta chains as cytomegalovirus-associated.

Comment on this clone: Its antigen is unknown.

It was the roughly 130-subject validation cohort, separate from the roughly 700-subject first cohort, to which the donors belonged. TCRdb's copy holds only in-frame clones and misses some; the assay was immunoSEQ multiplex PCR. This table has under 350,000 clones, 80% to 90% appearing once. This receptor was obtained from a young woman in good health and CMV-seronegative. The sequenced sample consisted of PBMCs.

CDR3 bases: TGCGCCAGCAGCCCGGGGATGGGCTTCCAGCAGTACTTC. It is translated as CASSPGMGFQQYF. The V and J genes are TRBV10-1 and TRBJ2-7, with D tentatively TRBD2 (5 bases). Germline lookup yields CDR1 WNHNN and CDR2 SYGVQD (reference sequence). The CDR3 length is 13 residues. Trimming pared 6 bases from V and 8 bases from J, leaving 17 bases between.